This note documents a single TCR beta chain sequence. What it binds is not known. This sample stems from a study of OX40 agonist ivuxolimab in advanced cancers. The overall study: The mean age was about 61 years, ranging from about 20 to 90, with 82.7% of participants male.

Libraries were prepared by immunoSEQ multiplex PCR; TCRdb keeps only in-frame clonotypes and omits some of them. The sample contains some 64,000 clones, about 87% of which appear only once. CDR3 size: 15 residues. V was trimmed by 5 bases and J by 6 bases, leaving 18 bases between them. CDR1 and CDR2 from the germline V gene are SGHTA and FQGNSA. Findings and caveats of the study: Normalized T-cell clonal expansion was also low in a subset of nonresponders.

Sequencing used CD4+ or CD8+ T cells sorted from blood, obtained in a trial of the OX40 agonist ivuxolimab. This chain connects TRBV7-2 to TRBJ2-3; D gene unclear. The receptor comes from an adult with an advanced solid tumor such as melanoma, head and neck, liver or kidney cancer. The CDR3 loop reads CASSQSGVGMDTQYF. As DNA, the CDR3 is TGTGCCAGCAGCCAGAGTGGGGTAGGGATGGATACGCAGTATTTT. Together with reference TRBV7-2 and TRBJ2-3, the CDR3 gives the full variable domain: GAGVSQSPSNKVTEKGKDVELRCDPISGHTALYWYRQSLGQGLEFLIYFQGNSAPDKSGLPSDRFSAERTGGSVSTLTIQRTQQEDSAVYLCASSQSGVGMDTQYFGPGTRLTVL.